This T cell receptor beta chain is from a study of blood T cell repertoires in COVID-19. Turning to the study itself: From T cells, B-cell-depleted T cells, or PBMCs came the material, which was cDNA or gDNA.

Per the original data handling: Counts of nucleated cells, estimated from reference gene primer amplification, were obtained. The table came from immunoSEQ multiplex PCR; TCRdb's copy has only in-frame clones and leaves some out. The DNA gave D and trimming, while V, J and clone size come from that table. The repertoire includes about 290,000 clones, about nine tenths of them detected once, and less than 2% sits in the top ten. The J segment lost 5 bases and the V segment lost 6 bases, leaving 9 bases of the junction unmatched. The germline V gene has CDR1 MNHNY and CDR2 SVGAGI (reference sequence). The CDR3 covers 15 residues. Living in roughly 23 US areas, the participants were between about 18 and 95 years of age. Each participant's cohort was designated according to participant-reported clinical history.

The chain employs TRBV6-6 and TRBJ2-2, with TRBD1 matching 7 bases. The specimen sequenced was PBMCs or T cells enriched from blood (not recorded which). The TCR comes from a woman aged 40 to 50 who had recovered from COVID-19. In nucleotides, the CDR3 is TGTGCCAGCAGCCCGGGACAGAGGGGTACCGGGGAGCTGTTTTTT. Protein: CASSPGQRGTGELFF.